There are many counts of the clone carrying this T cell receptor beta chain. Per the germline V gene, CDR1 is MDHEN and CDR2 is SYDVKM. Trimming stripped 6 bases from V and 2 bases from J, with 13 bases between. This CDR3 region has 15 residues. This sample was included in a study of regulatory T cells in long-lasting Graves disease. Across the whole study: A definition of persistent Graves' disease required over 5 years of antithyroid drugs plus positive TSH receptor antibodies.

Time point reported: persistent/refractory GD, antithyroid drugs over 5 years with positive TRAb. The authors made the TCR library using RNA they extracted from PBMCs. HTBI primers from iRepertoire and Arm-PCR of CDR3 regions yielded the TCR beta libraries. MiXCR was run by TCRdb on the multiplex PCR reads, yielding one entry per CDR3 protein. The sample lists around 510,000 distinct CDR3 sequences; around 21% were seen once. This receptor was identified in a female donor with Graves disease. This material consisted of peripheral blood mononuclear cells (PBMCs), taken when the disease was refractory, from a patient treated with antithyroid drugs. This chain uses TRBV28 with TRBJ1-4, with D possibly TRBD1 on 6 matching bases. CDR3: CASRRGGLTNEKLFF. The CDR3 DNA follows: TGTGCCAGCAGGAGGGGGGGTTTGACTAATGAAAAACTGTTTTTT.